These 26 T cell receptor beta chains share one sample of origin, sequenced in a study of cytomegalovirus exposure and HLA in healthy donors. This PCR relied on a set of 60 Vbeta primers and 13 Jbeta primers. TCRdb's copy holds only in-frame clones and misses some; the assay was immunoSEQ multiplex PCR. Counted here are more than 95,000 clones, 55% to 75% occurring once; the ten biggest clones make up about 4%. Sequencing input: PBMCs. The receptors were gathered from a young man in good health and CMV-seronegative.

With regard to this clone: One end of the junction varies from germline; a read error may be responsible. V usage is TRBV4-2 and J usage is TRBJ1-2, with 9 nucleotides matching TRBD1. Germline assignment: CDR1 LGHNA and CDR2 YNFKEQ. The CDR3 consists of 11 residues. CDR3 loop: CASSQGTGVLF. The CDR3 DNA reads TGTGCCAGCAGCCAAGGGACAGGGGTTCTTTTC.

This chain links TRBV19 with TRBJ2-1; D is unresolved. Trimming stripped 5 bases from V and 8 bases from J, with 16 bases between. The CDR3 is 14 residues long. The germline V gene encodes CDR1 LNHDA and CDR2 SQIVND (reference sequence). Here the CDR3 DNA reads TGTGCCAGTAGTCTTCATGGTAGCTTGTATGAGCAGTTCTTC. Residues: CASSLHGSLYEQFF.

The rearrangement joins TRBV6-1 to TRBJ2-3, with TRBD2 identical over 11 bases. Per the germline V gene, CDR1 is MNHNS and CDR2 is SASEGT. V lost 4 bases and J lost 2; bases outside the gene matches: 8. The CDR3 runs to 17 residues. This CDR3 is CASSGSSGGTYTDTQYF. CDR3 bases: TGTGCCAGCAGTGGATCTAGCGGGGGGACCTACACAGATACGCAGTATTTT.

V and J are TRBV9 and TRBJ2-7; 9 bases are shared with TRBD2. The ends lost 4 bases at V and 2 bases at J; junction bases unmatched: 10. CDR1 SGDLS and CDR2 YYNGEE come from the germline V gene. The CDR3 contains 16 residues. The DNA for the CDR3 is TGTGCCAGCAGCCCCCACGGGGGGACTAGCCCCTACGAGCAGTACTTC. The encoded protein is CASSPHGGTSPYEQYF. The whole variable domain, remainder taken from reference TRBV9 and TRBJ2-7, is DSGVTQTPKHLITATGQRVTLRCSPRSGDLSVYWYQQSLDQGLQFLIQYYNGEERAKGNILERFSAQQFPDLHSELNLSSLELGDSALYFCASSPHGGTSPYEQYFGPGTRLTVT.

The CDR3 here is CASSLAGGGYTF. The CDR3 DNA follows: TGTGCCAGCAGCTTAGCGGGGGGGGGCTACACCTTC. This chain uses TRBV7-9 with TRBJ1-2; the D gene is possibly TRBD1 (5 bases). Germline lookup yields CDR1 SEHNR and CDR2 FQNEAQ (reference sequence). V gave up 0 bases and J gave up 8 bases, with 7 bases separating them. The CDR3 length is 12 residues.

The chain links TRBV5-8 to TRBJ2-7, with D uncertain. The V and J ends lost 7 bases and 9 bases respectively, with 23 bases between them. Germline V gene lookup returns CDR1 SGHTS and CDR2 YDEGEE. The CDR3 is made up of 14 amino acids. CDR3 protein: CASSSTEQLSAQYF. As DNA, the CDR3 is TGTGCCAGCTCCAGCACAGAACAACTCTCAGCGCAGTACTTC.

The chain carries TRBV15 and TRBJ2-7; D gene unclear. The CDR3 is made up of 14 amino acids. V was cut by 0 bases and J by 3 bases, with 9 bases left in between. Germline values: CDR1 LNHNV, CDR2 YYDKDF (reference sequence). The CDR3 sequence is CATSRDLADYEQYF. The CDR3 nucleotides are TGTGCCACCAGCAGAGATCTGGCCGACTACGAGCAGTACTTC.

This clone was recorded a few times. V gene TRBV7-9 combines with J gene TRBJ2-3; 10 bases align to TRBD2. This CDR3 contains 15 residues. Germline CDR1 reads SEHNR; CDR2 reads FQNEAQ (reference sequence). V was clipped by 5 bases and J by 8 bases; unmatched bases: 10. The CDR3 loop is CASSPGTSAFVTQYF. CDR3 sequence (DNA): TGTGCCAGCAGCCCCGGGACTAGCGCTTTTGTTACGCAGTATTTT. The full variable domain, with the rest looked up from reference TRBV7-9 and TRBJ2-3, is DTGVSQNPRHKITKRGQNVTFRCDPISEHNRLYWYRQTLGQGPEFLTYFQNEAQLEKSRLLSDRFSAERPKGSFSTLEIQRTEQGDSAMYLCASSPGTSAFVTQYFGPGTRLTVL.

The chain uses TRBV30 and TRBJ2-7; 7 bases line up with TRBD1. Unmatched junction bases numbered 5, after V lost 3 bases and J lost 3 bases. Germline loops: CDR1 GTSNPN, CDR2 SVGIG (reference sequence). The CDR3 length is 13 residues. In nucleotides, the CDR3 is TGTGCCTGGAGCTACAACAGGGGCTACGAGCAGTACTTC. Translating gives CAWSYNRGYEQYF.

This chain's CDR3 is CASSPQLPGELFF. The DNA of the CDR3 is TGTGCCAGCAGCCCACAGTTACCCGGGGAGCTGTTTTTT. This sequence joins TRBV5-4 and TRBJ2-2, with unresolved D. This CDR3 spans 13 amino acids. CDR1 and CDR2 from the germline V gene are SGHNT and YYREEE (reference sequence). Deletions cut 4 bases from V and 6 bases from J, with 10 bases between.

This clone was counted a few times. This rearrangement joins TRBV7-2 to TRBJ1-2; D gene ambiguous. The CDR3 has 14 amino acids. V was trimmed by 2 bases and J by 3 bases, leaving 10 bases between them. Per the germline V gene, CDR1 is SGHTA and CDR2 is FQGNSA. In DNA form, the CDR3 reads TGTGCCAGCAGCTTACGAGAGAACTACTATGGCTACACCTTC. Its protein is CASSLRENYYGYTF. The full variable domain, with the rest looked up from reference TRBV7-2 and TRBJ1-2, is GAGVSQSPSNKVTEKGKDVELRCDPISGHTALYWYRQSLGQGLEFLIYFQGNSAPDKSGLPSDRFSAERTGGSVSTLTIQRTQQEDSAVYLCASSLRENYYGYTFGSGTRLTVV.

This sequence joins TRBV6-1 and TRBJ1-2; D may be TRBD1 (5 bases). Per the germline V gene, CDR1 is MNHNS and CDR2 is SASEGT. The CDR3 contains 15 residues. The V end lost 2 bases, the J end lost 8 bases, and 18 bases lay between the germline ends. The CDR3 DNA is TGTGCCAGCAGTGAATCGGGAGGCAGGGTGTTCGGCTACACCTTC. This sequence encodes CASSESGGRVFGYTF.

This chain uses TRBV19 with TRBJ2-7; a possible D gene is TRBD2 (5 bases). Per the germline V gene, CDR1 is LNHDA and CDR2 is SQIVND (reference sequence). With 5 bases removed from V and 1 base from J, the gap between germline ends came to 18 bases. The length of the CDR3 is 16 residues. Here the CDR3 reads CASSPSNIDGSYEQYF. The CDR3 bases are TGTGCCAGTAGTCCTAGCAACATTGACGGGTCCTACGAGCAGTACTTC.

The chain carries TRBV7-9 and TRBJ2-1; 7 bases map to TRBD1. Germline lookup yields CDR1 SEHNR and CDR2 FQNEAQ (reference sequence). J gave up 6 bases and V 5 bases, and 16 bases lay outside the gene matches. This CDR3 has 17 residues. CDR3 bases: TGTGCCAGCAGCGGAAATGACAGGGTCGTTACAGGCAATGAGCAGTTCTTC. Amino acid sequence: CASSGNDRVVTGNEQFF.

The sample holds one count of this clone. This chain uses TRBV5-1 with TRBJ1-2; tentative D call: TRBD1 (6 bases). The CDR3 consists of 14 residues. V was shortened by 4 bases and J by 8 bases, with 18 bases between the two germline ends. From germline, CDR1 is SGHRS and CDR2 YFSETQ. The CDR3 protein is CASSPLGAGYGYTF. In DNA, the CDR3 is TGCGCCAGCAGCCCCCTGGGGGCAGGGTACGGCTACACCTTC.

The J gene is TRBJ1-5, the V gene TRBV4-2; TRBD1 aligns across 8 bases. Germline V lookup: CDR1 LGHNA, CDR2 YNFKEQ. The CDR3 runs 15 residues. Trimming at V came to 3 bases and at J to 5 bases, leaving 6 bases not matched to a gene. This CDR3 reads CASSHPDRVDQPQHF. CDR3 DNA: TGTGCCAGCAGCCATCCGGACAGGGTAGATCAGCCCCAGCATTTT.

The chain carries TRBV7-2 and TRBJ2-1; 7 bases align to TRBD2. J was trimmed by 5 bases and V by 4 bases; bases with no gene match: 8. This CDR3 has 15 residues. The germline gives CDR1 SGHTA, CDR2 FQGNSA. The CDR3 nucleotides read TGTGCCAGCAGCTCCCAGGGACTATCCGACAATGAGCAGTTCTTC. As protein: CASSSQGLSDNEQFF. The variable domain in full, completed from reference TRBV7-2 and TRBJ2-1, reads GAGVSQSPSNKVTEKGKDVELRCDPISGHTALYWYRQSLGQGLEFLIYFQGNSAPDKSGLPSDRFSAERTGGSVSTLTIQRTQQEDSAVYLCASSSQGLSDNEQFFGPGTRLTVL.

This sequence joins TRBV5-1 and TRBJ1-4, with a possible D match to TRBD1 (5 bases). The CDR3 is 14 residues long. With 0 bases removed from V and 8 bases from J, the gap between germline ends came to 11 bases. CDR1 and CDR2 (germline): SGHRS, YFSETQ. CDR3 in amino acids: CASSLGRVGEKLFF. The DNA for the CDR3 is TGCGCCAGCAGCTTGGGCAGGGTAGGGGAAAAACTGTTTTTT.

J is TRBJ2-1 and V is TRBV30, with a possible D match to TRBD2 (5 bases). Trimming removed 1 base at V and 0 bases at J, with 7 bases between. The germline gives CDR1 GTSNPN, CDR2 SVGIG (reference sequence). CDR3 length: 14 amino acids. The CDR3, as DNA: TGTGCCTGGAGTGCGGGGAGCTCCTACAATGAGCAGTTCTTC. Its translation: CAWSAGSSYNEQFF.

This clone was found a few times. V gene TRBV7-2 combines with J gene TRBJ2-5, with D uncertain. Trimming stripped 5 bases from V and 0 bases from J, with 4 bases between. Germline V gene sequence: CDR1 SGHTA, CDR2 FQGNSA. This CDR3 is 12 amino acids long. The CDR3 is CASSNNQETQYF. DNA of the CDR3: TGTGCCAGCAGCAATAACCAAGAGACCCAGTACTTC.

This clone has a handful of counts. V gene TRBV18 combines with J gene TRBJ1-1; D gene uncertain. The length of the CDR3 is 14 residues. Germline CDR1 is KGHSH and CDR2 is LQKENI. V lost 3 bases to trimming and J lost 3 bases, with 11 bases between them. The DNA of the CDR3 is TGTGCCAGCTCACCGCGTGGCCGGGACACTGAAGCTTTCTTT. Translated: CASSPRGRDTEAFF.

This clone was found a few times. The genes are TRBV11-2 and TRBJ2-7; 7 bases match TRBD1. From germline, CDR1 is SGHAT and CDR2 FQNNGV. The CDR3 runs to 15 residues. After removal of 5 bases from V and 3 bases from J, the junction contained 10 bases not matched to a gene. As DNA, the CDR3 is TGTGCCAGCAGCAAGACAGGGTTGAGGTACTACGAGCAGTACTTC. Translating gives CASSKTGLRYYEQYF.

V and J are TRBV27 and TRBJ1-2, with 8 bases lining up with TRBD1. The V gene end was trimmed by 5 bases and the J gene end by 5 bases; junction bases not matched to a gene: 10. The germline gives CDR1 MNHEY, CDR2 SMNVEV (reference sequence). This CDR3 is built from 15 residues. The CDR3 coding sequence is TGTGCCAGCAGTGCCGTGGCGACAGGGGCATATGGCTACACCTTC. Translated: CASSAVATGAYGYTF.

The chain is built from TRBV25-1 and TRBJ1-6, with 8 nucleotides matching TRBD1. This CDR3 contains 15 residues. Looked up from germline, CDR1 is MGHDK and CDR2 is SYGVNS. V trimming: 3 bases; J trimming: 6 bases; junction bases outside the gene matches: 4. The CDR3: CASSDSRGLNSPLHF. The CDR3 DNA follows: TGTGCCAGCAGTGACAGCAGGGGGCTTAATTCACCCCTCCACTTT.

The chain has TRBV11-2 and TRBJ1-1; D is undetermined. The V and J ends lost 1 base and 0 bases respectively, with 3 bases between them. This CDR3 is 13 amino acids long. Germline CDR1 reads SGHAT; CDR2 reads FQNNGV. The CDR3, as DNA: TGTGCCAGCAGCTTAGGTATGAACACTGAAGCTTTCTTT. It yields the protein CASSLGMNTEAFF. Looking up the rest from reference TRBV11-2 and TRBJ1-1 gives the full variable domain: EAGVAQSPRYKIIEKRQSVAFWCNPISGHATLYWYQQILGQGPKLLIQFQNNGVVDDSQLPKDRFSAERLKGVDSTLKIQPAKLEDSAVYLCASSLGMNTEAFFGQGTRLTVV.

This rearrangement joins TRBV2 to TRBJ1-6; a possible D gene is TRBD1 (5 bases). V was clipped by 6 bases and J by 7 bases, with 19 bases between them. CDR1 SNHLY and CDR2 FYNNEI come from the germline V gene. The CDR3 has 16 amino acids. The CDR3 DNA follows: TGTGCCAGCAGACCCCCGGGCAGGGATATGAATTCACCCCTCCACTTT. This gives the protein CASRPPGRDMNSPLHF.